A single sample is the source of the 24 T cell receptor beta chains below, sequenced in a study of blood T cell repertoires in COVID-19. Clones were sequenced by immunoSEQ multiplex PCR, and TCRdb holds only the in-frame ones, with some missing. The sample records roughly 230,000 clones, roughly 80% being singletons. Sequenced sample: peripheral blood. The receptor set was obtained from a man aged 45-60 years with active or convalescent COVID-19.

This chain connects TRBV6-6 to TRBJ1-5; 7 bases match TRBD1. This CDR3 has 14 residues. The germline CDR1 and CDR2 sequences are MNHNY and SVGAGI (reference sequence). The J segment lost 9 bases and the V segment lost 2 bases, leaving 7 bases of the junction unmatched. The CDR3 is CASSYEGANRPQHF. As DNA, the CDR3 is TGTGCCAGCAGTTACGAGGGGGCTAACCGGCCCCAGCATTTT.

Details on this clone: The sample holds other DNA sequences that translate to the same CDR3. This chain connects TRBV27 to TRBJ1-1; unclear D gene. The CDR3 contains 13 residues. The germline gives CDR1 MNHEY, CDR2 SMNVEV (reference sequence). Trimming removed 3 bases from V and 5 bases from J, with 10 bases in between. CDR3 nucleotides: TGTGCCAGCAGTTTGAGGGTGGGGACTGAAGCTTTCTTT. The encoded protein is CASSLRVGTEAFF.

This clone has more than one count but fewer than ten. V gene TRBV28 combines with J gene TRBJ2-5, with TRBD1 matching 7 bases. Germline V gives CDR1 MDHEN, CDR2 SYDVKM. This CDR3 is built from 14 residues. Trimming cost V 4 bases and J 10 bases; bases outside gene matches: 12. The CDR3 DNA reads TGTGCCAGCAGTTACTTCTGGACAGGCCGGGACCAGTACTTC. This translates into CASSYFWTGRDQYF.

This chain's CDR3 is CASSVYGSGGARADTQYF. The CDR3 nucleotides read TGTGCCAGCAGCGTATACGGTAGCGGGGGGGCCAGGGCAGATACGCAGTATTTT. The genes are TRBV9 and TRBJ2-3, with 11 bases lining up with TRBD2. The trim removed 1 base at V and 4 bases at J, leaving 11 bases unmatched. The CDR3 runs 18 residues. Germline V gene sequence: CDR1 SGDLS, CDR2 YYNGEE.

CDR3 DNA: TGTGCCAGCAGTAGAAAGACGGGCCCAGCGGTGGAGCTGTTTTTT. It is translated as CASSRKTGPAVELFF. The rearrangement links TRBV14 to TRBJ2-2; a weak D match, TRBD2 (5 bases). This CDR3 region has 15 residues. The ends were cut back, 6 bases at V and 10 bases at J, with 21 bases in the middle. Per germline, CDR1 SGHDN and CDR2 FVKESK.

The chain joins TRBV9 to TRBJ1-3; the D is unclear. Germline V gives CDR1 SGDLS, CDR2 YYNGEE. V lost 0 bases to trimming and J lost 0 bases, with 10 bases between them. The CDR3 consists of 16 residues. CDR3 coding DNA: TGTGCCAGCAGCGTAGCTACGTCCTACTCTGGAAACACCATATATTTT. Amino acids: CASSVATSYSGNTIYF. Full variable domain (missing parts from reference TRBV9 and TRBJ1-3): DSGVTQTPKHLITATGQRVTLRCSPRSGDLSVYWYQQSLDQGLQFLIQYYNGEERAKGNILERFSAQQFPDLHSELNLSSLELGDSALYFCASSVATSYSGNTIYFGEGSWLTVV.

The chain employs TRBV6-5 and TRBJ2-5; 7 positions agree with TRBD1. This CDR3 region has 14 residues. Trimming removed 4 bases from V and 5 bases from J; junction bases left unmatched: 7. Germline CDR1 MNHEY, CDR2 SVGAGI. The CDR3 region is CASSSTGIGETQYF. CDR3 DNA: TGTGCCAGCAGTTCGACAGGGATTGGGGAGACCCAGTACTTC.

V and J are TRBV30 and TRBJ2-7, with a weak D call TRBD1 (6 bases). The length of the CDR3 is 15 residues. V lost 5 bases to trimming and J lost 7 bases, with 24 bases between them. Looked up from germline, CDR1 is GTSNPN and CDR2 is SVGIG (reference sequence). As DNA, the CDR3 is TGTGCCTGGGGTACCCCCGCCCATCAAACAGGGGAGCAGTACTTC. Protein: CAWGTPAHQTGEQYF.

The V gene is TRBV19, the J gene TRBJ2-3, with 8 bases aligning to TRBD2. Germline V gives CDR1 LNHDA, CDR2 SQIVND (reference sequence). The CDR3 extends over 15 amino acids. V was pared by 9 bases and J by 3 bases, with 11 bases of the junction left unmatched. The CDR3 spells CASVREGRETDTQYF. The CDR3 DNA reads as TGTGCCAGCGTTCGGGAGGGCCGAGAGACAGATACGCAGTATTTT.

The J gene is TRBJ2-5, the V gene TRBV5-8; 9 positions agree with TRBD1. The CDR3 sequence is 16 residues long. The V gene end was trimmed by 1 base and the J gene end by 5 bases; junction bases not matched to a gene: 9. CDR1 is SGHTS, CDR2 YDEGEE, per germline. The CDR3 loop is CASSLLSGTGRETQYF. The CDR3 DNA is TGTGCCAGCAGCTTGCTGAGCGGGACAGGGAGGGAGACCCAGTACTTC.

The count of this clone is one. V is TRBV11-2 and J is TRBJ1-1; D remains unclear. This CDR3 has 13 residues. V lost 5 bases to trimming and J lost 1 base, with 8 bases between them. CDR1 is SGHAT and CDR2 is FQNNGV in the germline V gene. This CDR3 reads CASSPQRNTEAFF. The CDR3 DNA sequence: TGTGCCAGCAGCCCACAGAGGAACACTGAAGCTTTCTTT.

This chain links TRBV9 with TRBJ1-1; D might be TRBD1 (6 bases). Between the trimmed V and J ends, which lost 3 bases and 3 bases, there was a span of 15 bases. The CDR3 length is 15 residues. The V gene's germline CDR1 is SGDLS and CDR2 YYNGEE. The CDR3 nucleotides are TGTGCCAGCAGCGAAGTTCGGGGGGGGCACACTGAAGCTTTCTTT. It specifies CASSEVRGGHTEAFF.

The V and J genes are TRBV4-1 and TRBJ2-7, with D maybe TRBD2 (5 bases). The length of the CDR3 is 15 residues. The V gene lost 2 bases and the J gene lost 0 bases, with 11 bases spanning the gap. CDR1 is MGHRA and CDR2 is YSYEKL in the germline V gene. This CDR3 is CASSQTTEVSYEQYF. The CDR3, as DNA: TGCGCCAGCAGCCAAACCACGGAGGTCTCCTACGAGCAGTACTTC.

The DNA of the CDR3 is TGTGCCAGTAGTAAAAACAGGGGCTCCTACGAGCAGTACTTC. The encoded protein is CASSKNRGSYEQYF. This chain uses TRBV19 with TRBJ2-7; 7 bases line up with TRBD1. Germline CDR1 and CDR2: LNHDA and SQIVND (reference sequence). The CDR3 contains 14 residues. After removal of 4 bases from V and 0 bases from J, the junction contained 3 bases not matched to a gene.

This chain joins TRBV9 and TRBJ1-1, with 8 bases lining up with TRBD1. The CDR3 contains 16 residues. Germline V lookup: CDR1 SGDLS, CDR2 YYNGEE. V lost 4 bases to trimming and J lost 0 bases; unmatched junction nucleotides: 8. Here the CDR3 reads CASSPQPGQVNTEAFF. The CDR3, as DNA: TGTGCCAGCAGCCCCCAGCCGGGACAGGTGAACACTGAAGCTTTCTTT.

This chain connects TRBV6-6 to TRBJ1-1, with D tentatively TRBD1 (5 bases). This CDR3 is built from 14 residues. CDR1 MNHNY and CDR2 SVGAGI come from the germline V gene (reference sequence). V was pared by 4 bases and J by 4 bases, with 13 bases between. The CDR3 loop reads CASSLGVPPTEAFF. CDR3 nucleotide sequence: TGTGCCAGCAGTTTAGGGGTCCCCCCCACTGAAGCTTTCTTT.

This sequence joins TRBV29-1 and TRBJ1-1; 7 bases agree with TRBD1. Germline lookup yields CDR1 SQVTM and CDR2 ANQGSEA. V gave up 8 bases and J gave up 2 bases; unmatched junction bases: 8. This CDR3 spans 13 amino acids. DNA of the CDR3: TGCAGCCAATCGGCAGGGGGTAACACTGAAGCTTTCTTT. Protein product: CSQSAGGNTEAFF.

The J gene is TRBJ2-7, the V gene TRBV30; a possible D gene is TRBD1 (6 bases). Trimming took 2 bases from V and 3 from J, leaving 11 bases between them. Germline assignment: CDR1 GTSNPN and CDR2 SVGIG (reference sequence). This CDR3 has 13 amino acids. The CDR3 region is CAWSTGTYYEQYF. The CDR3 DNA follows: TGTGCCTGGAGTACCGGGACATACTACGAGCAGTACTTC.

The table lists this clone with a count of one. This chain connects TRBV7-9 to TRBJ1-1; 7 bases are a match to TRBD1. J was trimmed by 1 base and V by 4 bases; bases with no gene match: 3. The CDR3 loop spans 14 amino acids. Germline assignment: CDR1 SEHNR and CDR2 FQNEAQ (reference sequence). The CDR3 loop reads CASSSRGRNTEAFF. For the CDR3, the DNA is TGTGCCAGCAGCTCCAGGGGGAGGAACACTGAAGCTTTCTTT. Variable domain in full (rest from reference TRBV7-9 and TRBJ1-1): DTGVSQNPRHKITKRGQNVTFRCDPISEHNRLYWYRQTLGQGPEFLTYFQNEAQLEKSRLLSDRFSAERPKGSFSTLEIQRTEQGDSAMYLCASSSRGRNTEAFFGQGTRLTVV.

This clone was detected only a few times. DNA of the CDR3: TGTGCCTGGAGGGACAGGGGGGGCTATGGCTACACCTTC. It translates to CAWRDRGGYGYTF. The V gene is TRBV30, the J gene TRBJ1-2; 10 bases are a match to TRBD1. V lost 3 bases to trimming and J lost 4 bases; unmatched junction nucleotides: 2. Germline lookup yields CDR1 GTSNPN and CDR2 SVGIG (reference sequence). This CDR3 spans 13 amino acids.

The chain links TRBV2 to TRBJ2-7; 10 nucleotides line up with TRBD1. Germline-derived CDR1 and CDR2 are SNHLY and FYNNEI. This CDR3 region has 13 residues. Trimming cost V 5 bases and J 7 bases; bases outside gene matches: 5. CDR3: CASSPDRGGEQYF. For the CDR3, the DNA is TGTGCCAGCAGTCCGGACAGGGGGGGAGAGCAGTACTTC.

The chain's CDR3 is CAWGGTGWEQYF. The CDR3 DNA reads as TGTGCCTGGGGAGGGACAGGGTGGGAGCAGTACTTC. The rearrangement uses TRBV30 and TRBJ2-7; 9 bases match TRBD1. The CDR3 totals 12 residues. The ends lost 5 bases at V and 7 bases at J; junction bases unmatched: 6. In germline, CDR1 is GTSNPN, CDR2 SVGIG (reference sequence).

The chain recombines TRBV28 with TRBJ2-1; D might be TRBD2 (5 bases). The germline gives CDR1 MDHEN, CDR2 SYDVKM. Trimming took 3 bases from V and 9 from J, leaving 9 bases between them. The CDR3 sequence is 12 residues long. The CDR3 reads CASSFRGGEQFF. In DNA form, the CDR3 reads TGTGCCAGCAGTTTCCGGGGTGGTGAGCAGTTCTTC.

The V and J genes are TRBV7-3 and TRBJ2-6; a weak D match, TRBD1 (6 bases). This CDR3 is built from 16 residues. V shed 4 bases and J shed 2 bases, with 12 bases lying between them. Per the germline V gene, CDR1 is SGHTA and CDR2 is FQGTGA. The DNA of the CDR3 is TGTGCCAGCAGCTACCCAAGACAGGCTGGGGCCAACGTCCTGACTTTC. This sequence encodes CASSYPRQAGANVLTF.